This TCR beta chain was captured by sequencing in a study of identical twins. This clonotype was detected many times. Antigen: not known. Between the trimmed V and J ends, which lost 0 bases and 6 bases, there was a span of 15 bases. This CDR3 is built from 16 residues. Germline values: CDR1 KGHSH, CDR2 LQKENI. Study-wide points: Alpha sequences out of frame and shared by twins had excess low generation probability. Out-of-frame beta chain sequences displayed weaker excess sharing between twins.

Template switching, a step in the protocol, added a universal primer site, and cDNA carried unique molecular identifiers. MiXCR, run by TCRdb on the 5' RACE reads, gives a single entry per CDR3 protein. The sample consists of about 660,000 distinct CDR3 sequences, under 9% of them appearing once. These data were likewise used in another study, on yellow fever vaccine responses in identical twins.

The V call is TRBV18, the J call TRBJ2-1; D might be TRBD1 (5 bases). The clonotype was recovered from a woman aged 18 to 35 in good health. What was sequenced was PBMCs. This chain's CDR3 is CASSPPKGSSSNEQFF. CDR3 nucleotides: TGTGCCAGCTCACCACCGAAGGGGTCTTCGAGCAATGAGCAGTTCTTC.